A single sample is the source of the 27 T cell receptor beta chains below, sequenced in a study of T cell responses to AZD1222 COVID-19 vaccine. Profiling relied on immunoSEQ multiplex PCR, and the TCRdb table lists in-frame clones only, not all of them. The sample yields approximately 150,000 clones, 90% seen once. The specimen comprised peripheral blood, sampled on day 0 of AZD1222 vaccination. These receptors originate from an adult in good health.

The rearrangement joins TRBV29-1 to TRBJ2-7; D is perhaps TRBD1 (5 bases). From germline, CDR1 is SQVTM and CDR2 ANQGSEA. The CDR3 is 13 amino acids. V lost 4 bases and J lost 0, with 10 bases in between. CDR3 region: CSVGEGDSYEQYF. The CDR3, as DNA: TGCAGCGTTGGGGAAGGGGACTCCTACGAGCAGTACTTC.

The V call is TRBV19, the J call TRBJ1-5; the match to TRBD1 covers 10 bases. Germline CDR1 reads LNHDA; CDR2 reads SQIVND (reference sequence). CDR3 length equals 17 residues. Unmatched junction bases numbered 11, after V lost 7 bases and J lost 2 bases. The CDR3 nucleotides read TGTGCCAGTACCCGGAGACAGGGGGCACGGGGCAATCAGCCCCAGCATTTT. Protein product: CASTRRQGARGNQPQHF.

This clone has more than one count but fewer than ten. The V call is TRBV6-5, the J call TRBJ2-3, with TRBD2 matching over 8 bases. The germline V gene has CDR1 MNHEY and CDR2 SVGAGI. V was clipped by 0 bases and J by 1 base; unmatched bases: 0. This CDR3 has 15 residues. CDR3 coding DNA: TGTGCCAGCAGTTACTCGGGACTAGGCACAGATACGCAGTATTTT. It is translated as CASSYSGLGTDTQYF.

On this clone: One junction end disagrees with the germline gene, perhaps due to a read error. The chain recombines TRBV14 with TRBJ1-6; D not resolved. The CDR3 loop spans 14 amino acids. CDR1 SGHDN and CDR2 FVKESK come from the germline V gene. CDR3: CASSQGSHNSPLHF. CDR3 in DNA: TGTGCCAGCAGCCAAGGCTCCCATAATTCACCCCTCCACTTT.

This clone has a single count. The chain is built from TRBV9 and TRBJ2-2; 8 bases agree with TRBD1. With V trimmed by 3 bases and J by 5 bases, 3 bases remained unmatched. The CDR3 covers 14 residues. Per the germline V gene, CDR1 is SGDLS and CDR2 is YYNGEE. CDR3 amino acids: CASSDRGETGELFF. The CDR3, as DNA: TGTGCCAGCAGCGACAGGGGGGAAACCGGGGAGCTGTTTTTT.

The V gene is TRBV6-5, the J gene TRBJ2-7; no definite D call. CDR1 and CDR2 (germline): MNHEY, SVGAGI. V lost 5 bases and J lost 6, with 17 bases in between. This CDR3 comprises 14 residues. CDR3 sequence: CASSPPNTLGEQYF. The CDR3 region has the DNA TGTGCCAGCAGTCCCCCCAACACCTTGGGCGAGCAGTACTTC.

The rearrangement links TRBV30 to TRBJ1-2; 12 nucleotides agree with TRBD1. V shed 3 bases, J shed 4 bases, and the junction held 6 bases outside the gene matches. The germline CDR1 and CDR2 sequences are GTSNPN and SVGIG (reference sequence). This CDR3 comprises 15 residues. The CDR3: CAWSGDRGRSYGYTF. The CDR3 nucleotides are TGTGCCTGGAGCGGGGACAGGGGGCGCAGCTATGGCTACACCTTC.

The rearrangement links TRBV11-2 to TRBJ2-7; unclear D gene. The CDR3 totals 13 residues. Germline V gene data show CDR1 as SGHAT and CDR2 as FQNNGV. The V gene lost 0 bases and the J gene lost 1 base, with 4 bases spanning the gap. CDR3: CASSLEQSYEQYF. CDR3 sequence (DNA): TGTGCCAGCAGCTTAGAACAGTCCTACGAGCAGTACTTC.

The CDR3: CASSLGVVSNQPQHF. In DNA, the CDR3 is TGTGCCAGCAGCCTTGGGGTGGTTAGCAATCAGCCCCAGCATTTT. The chain uses TRBV5-8 and TRBJ1-5; D gene unclear. The CDR3 extends over 15 amino acids. V shed 4 bases and J shed 0 bases, with 11 bases lying between them. Germline V gene data show CDR1 as SGHTS and CDR2 as YDEGEE.

CDR3 sequence reads: CASSQVTGLKVSNQPQHF. As DNA, the CDR3 is TGTGCCAGCAGCCAAGTCACAGGGTTAAAGGTTAGCAATCAGCCCCAGCATTTT. The genes are TRBV4-2 and TRBJ1-5; a possible D gene is TRBD1 (6 bases). V was pared by 1 base and J by 0 bases, with 16 bases between. Germline V gene data show CDR1 as LGHNA and CDR2 as YNFKEQ. The CDR3 loop spans 18 amino acids.

The rearrangement links TRBV7-8 to TRBJ1-1; D is possibly TRBD1 (5 bases). The CDR3 has 15 amino acids. The germline V and J ends were trimmed by 0 bases and 0 bases, with 8 bases remaining between them. Germline V gene lookup returns CDR1 SGHVS and CDR2 FQNEAQ. The CDR3 bases are TGTGCCAGCAGCTTAGCAAGGGGAATGAACACTGAAGCTTTCTTT. It specifies CASSLARGMNTEAFF.

The V call is TRBV20-1, the J call TRBJ2-3; no firm D call. V lost 3 bases and J lost 4, with 20 bases in between. There are 16 residues in the CDR3. Germline V gene data show CDR1 as DFQATT and CDR2 as SNEGSKA (reference sequence). CDR3 protein: CSASLSGPGMPDTQYF. The CDR3 coding sequence is TGCAGTGCTAGTCTCAGTGGACCCGGAATGCCAGATACGCAGTATTTT.

The chain has TRBV6-5 and TRBJ2-7; possible D gene TRBD2, 5 bases. The V gene lost 0 bases and the J gene lost 6 bases, with 12 bases spanning the gap. The V gene's germline CDR1 is MNHEY and CDR2 SVGAGI. The CDR3 totals 14 residues. CDR3 protein: CASSYSNRGSEQYF. In DNA, the CDR3 is TGTGCCAGCAGTTACTCGAATCGGGGTTCCGAGCAGTACTTC.

The chain carries TRBV5-6 and TRBJ1-1, with D hard to call. The germline CDR1 and CDR2 sequences are SGHDT and YYEEEE. The CDR3 runs to 12 residues. Trimming removed 0 bases at V and 5 bases at J, with 5 bases between. CDR3 loop: CASSLGRTEAFF. The CDR3 DNA is TGTGCCAGCAGCTTGGGAAGGACTGAAGCTTTCTTT.

The rearrangement joins TRBV6-5 to TRBJ1-2; 10 bases line up with TRBD1. The CDR3 totals 14 residues. Germline-derived CDR1 and CDR2 are MNHEY and SVGAGI. The V gene end was trimmed by 2 bases and the J gene end by 6 bases; junction bases not matched to a gene: 3. The CDR3 reads CASSYRQGANGYTF. The CDR3 nucleotides read TGTGCCAGCAGTTACCGACAGGGGGCGAATGGCTACACCTTC.

The V call is TRBV6-5, the J call TRBJ1-2; the D gene is possibly TRBD1 (5 bases). Trimming shortened V by 2 bases and J by 5 bases, and 12 bases separated the two germline ends. This CDR3 comprises 14 residues. Germline V CDR1 and CDR2: MNHEY, SVGAGI. CDR3 nucleotide sequence: TGTGCCAGCAGTTACCGGTCCTGGGGGTATGGCTACACCTTC. It translates to CASSYRSWGYGYTF.

V usage is TRBV15 and J usage is TRBJ2-7, with a possible D match to TRBD1 (5 bases). V lost 0 bases and J 4 bases, leaving 10 bases between the germline ends. The CDR3 contains 14 residues. CDR1 is LNHNV and CDR2 is YYDKDF in the germline V gene (reference sequence). CDR3: CATSRDSRDYEQYF. CDR3 nucleotide sequence: TGTGCCACCAGCAGAGATTCCAGGGATTACGAGCAGTACTTC. Variable domain in full (rest from reference TRBV15 and TRBJ2-7): DAMVIQNPRYQVTQFGKPVTLSCSQTLNHNVMYWYQQKSSQAPKLLFHYYDKDFNNEADTPDNFQSRRPNTSFCFLDIRSPGLGDTAMYLCATSRDSRDYEQYFGPGTRLTVT.

V usage is TRBV16 and J usage is TRBJ2-1; D gene unclear. The CDR3 runs to 15 residues. Germline CDR1 KGHSY, CDR2 FQNENV. V was trimmed by 0 bases and J by 2 bases, leaving 8 bases between them. In nucleotides, the CDR3 is TGTGCCAGCAGCCAATCTGCACTTCCCTACAATGAGCAGTTCTTC. Amino acids: CASSQSALPYNEQFF.

The rearrangement links TRBV27 to TRBJ1-2; 7 bases align to TRBD1. The germline V gene has CDR1 MNHEY and CDR2 SMNVEV (reference sequence). The CDR3 is made up of 15 amino acids. V shed 5 bases and J 2 bases; nucleotides not matched to a gene: 8. The CDR3: CASSPRRGLNYGYTF. CDR3 nucleotides: TGTGCCAGCAGTCCTCGAAGGGGGCTCAACTATGGCTACACCTTC.

This rearrangement joins TRBV4-2 to TRBJ1-3; D is possibly TRBD1 (5 bases). Germline-derived CDR1 and CDR2 are LGHNA and YNFKEQ. This CDR3 region has 19 residues. With 0 bases removed from V and 3 bases from J, the gap between germline ends came to 21 bases. The CDR3 here is CASSQDGSKGGGNGNTIYF. In DNA form, the CDR3 reads TGTGCCAGCAGCCAAGATGGGAGCAAGGGCGGGGGAAATGGAAACACCATATATTTT.

V and J are TRBV11-3 and TRBJ2-1; 8 nucleotides align to TRBD1. This CDR3 is 16 amino acids long. Germline assignment: CDR1 SGHNT and CDR2 YENEEA. J gave up 8 bases and V 0 bases, and 9 bases lay outside the gene matches. This CDR3 is CASSLDKQGEVDEQFF. For the CDR3, the DNA is TGTGCCAGCAGCTTAGATAAACAGGGGGAGGTTGATGAGCAGTTCTTC.

The gene calls are TRBV4-2 and TRBJ2-2; 7 bases are shared with TRBD1. The trim removed 4 bases at V and 3 bases at J, leaving 5 bases unmatched. The CDR3 has 15 residues. Germline lookup yields CDR1 LGHNA and CDR2 YNFKEQ. CDR3 region: CASSPKDRDTGELFF. The CDR3 coding sequence is TGTGCCAGCAGCCCCAAAGACAGGGACACCGGGGAGCTGTTTTTT.

The chain is built from TRBV25-1 and TRBJ2-2; either TRBD1 or TRBD2 may fit D (5 bases each). V was shortened by 6 bases and J by 2 bases, with 16 bases between the two germline ends. Germline V gives CDR1 MGHDK, CDR2 SYGVNS. The CDR3 has 16 amino acids. The chain's CDR3 is CASRKLWGPNTGELFF. In DNA form, the CDR3 reads TGTGCCAGCAGGAAGTTATGGGGACCTAACACCGGGGAGCTGTTTTTT.

The chain uses TRBV5-1 and TRBJ2-5; 13 nucleotides line up with TRBD2. Trimming at V came to 4 bases and at J to 0 bases, leaving 9 bases not matched to a gene. The CDR3 totals 18 residues. From germline, CDR1 is SGHRS and CDR2 YFSETQ. The CDR3: CASSPRTSGGTYQETQYF. CDR3 DNA: TGCGCCAGCAGCCCCCGGACTAGCGGGGGAACCTACCAAGAGACCCAGTACTTC.

This chain connects TRBV18 to TRBJ2-7; 8 bases are shared with TRBD2. V was clipped by 6 bases and J by 0 bases; unmatched bases: 7. Germline V gives CDR1 KGHSH, CDR2 LQKENI. The CDR3 has 15 residues. Here the CDR3 reads CASSVGSGGSYEQYF. CDR3 sequence (DNA): TGTGCCAGCTCTGTTGGGAGCGGGGGCTCCTACGAGCAGTACTTC.

This clone was counted once. The gene calls are TRBV7-9 and TRBJ1-5; D gene ambiguous. This CDR3 has 13 residues. Trimming took 4 bases from V and 9 from J, leaving 13 bases between them. Germline CDR1 is SEHNR and CDR2 is FQNEAQ (reference sequence). CDR3 in amino acids: CASSSRALRPQHF. In DNA form, the CDR3 reads TGTGCCAGCAGCTCCCGGGCGTTGCGGCCCCAGCATTTT.

This chain joins TRBV5-5 and TRBJ2-7; 10 positions match TRBD1. The V and J ends lost 3 bases and 3 bases, in that order; junction bases with no gene match: 3. Germline V gives CDR1 SGHKS, CDR2 YYEKEE (reference sequence). This CDR3 is 14 amino acids long. CDR3 region: CASSYDRGLYEQYF. DNA of the CDR3: TGTGCCAGCAGCTATGACAGGGGGCTCTACGAGCAGTACTTC.